The clone carrying this T cell receptor (beta chain) was counted at least ten times. V lost 8 bases and J lost 6, with 14 bases in between. The V gene's germline CDR1 is SNHLY and CDR2 FYNNEI. The CDR3 runs to 13 residues. For TCR beta, libraries came from iRepertoire HTBI primers and Arm-PCR of CDR3 regions. TCRdb itself ran the multiplex PCR reads through MiXCR, one entry per CDR3 protein. The sample has 300,000 to 400,000 distinct CDR3 sequences, around a fifth seen once. This sample is drawn from a study of regulatory T cells in long-lasting Graves disease. Across the whole study: Positive TSH receptor antibodies alongside over 5 years of antithyroid drugs were what marked Graves' disease as persistent.

Time point indicated: persistent/refractory GD, antithyroid drugs over 5 years with positive TRAb. Isolated PBMC RNA provided the starting material for the TCR library. Graves' disease diagnosis followed American Thyroid Association guidelines. Collection of peripheral blood (approximately 9 milliliters) was done using EDTA tubes. The chain employs TRBV2 and TRBJ2-4; possibly TRBD1 for D (6 bases). The sample was peripheral blood mononuclear cells (PBMCs), taken when the disease was refractory, from a patient treated with antithyroid drugs. The receptor's source is a female donor with Graves disease. The CDR3 nucleotides read TGTGCCAGCCTCCAGGACAGCTCAAACATTCAGTACTTC. Amino acids: CASLQDSSNIQYF.